The rows below give T cell receptor beta chains drawn from one sample of a study of T-cell reconstitution after alpha-beta-depleted transplantation in children. TCRdb re-derived calls from the PCR reads in MiXCR, one entry per CDR3 protein. Among 190,000 or so distinct CDR3 sequences listed, 13% to 15% were seen once. The sample here was PBMCs from the stem cell graft donor, taken from the stem cell graft. The receptor set was obtained from a human donor who donated a stem cell graft to a child with acute lymphoblastic leukemia. Each CDR3 is given with its conserved first and last residue. A D gene is named only where the DNA matches it firmly. Clone size is shown for a subset of rows, as once, few, many or a class of expanded clone.

TGCGCCAGCAGCTTGGCCTCGGGGACGTTGTCCTACGAGCAGTACTTC | CASSLASGTLSYEQYF | many | TRBV5-1 | NA | TRBJ2-7
TGTGCCAGCAGCTCGGAGGTGGGGGCGAATTCACCCCTCCACTTT | CASSSEVGANSPLHF | many | TRBV7-6 | NA | TRBJ1-6
TGTGCCAGCAGCTTAGAGACCGGGACAGGCGCAGATACGCAGTATTTT | CASSLETGTGADTQYF | many | TRBV7-9 | TRBD1 | TRBJ2-3
TGCGCCAGCAGAATTTCCAATGAGCAGTTCTTC | CASRISNEQFF | many | TRBV5-1 | NA | TRBJ2-1
TGCGCCAGCAGCTTGGGGTCGGTCACAGATACGCAGTATTTT | CASSLGSVTDTQYF | many | TRBV5-1 | NA | TRBJ2-3
TGTGCCAGCAGTCCGGCTTTAATGGAGACCCAGTACTTC | CASSPALMETQYF | NA | TRBV12-3/TRBV12-4 | NA | TRBJ2-5
TGTGCCATCAGTGATAATAGCAATCAGCCCCAGCATTTT | CAISDNSNQPQHF | NA | TRBV10-3 | NA | TRBJ1-5
TGTGCCAGCAGCTCGATGACTAGCGGTCGTCCCTACGAGCAGTACTTC | CASSSMTSGRPYEQYF | many | TRBV7-2 | TRBD2 | TRBJ2-7
TGTGCCGGCGGAGGAGGGACTGGAAACACCATATATTTT | CAGGGGTGNTIYF | few | TRBV6-6 | NA | TRBJ1-3
TGTGCCAGCAGCTCCCAGGGGGGAGTACCCCCTGAGCAGTTCTTC | CASSSQGGVPPEQFF | few | TRBV7-2 | NA | TRBJ2-1
TGTGCCAGTAGTCCCCAGCTAGCGGGAGGTAGCTATGAGCAGTTCTTC | CASSPQLAGGSYEQFF | NA | TRBV19 | TRBD2 | TRBJ2-1
TGTGCCAGCAGACTAGGACTAGCGGGCACAGATACGCAGTATTTT | CASRLGLAGTDTQYF | many | TRBV12-3/TRBV12-4 | TRBD2 | TRBJ2-3
TGCAGTGCTAGCAGAACCCGGCTATTGGACACTGAAGCTTTCTTT | CSASRTRLLDTEAFF | many | TRBV20-1 | NA | TRBJ1-1
TGTGCCAGCAGCAAAGGACTTACCACCGGGGAGCTGTTTTTT | CASSKGLTTGELFF | many | TRBV7-2 | NA | TRBJ2-2
TGTGCCAGCAGCCCCGGGACTAGCGCCAAGACCCAGTACTTC | CASSPGTSAKTQYF | few | TRBV12-3/TRBV12-4 | TRBD2 | TRBJ2-5
TGTGCCAGCAGCTTTCGTTCCTCTGGGGCCAACGTCCTGACTTTC | CASSFRSSGANVLTF | many | TRBV12-3/TRBV12-4 | NA | TRBJ2-6
TGTGCCAGCAGCTTGACTCTCGGACTAGCGGGCTCCTACAATGAGCAGTTCTTC | CASSLTLGLAGSYNEQFF | many | TRBV11-2 | TRBD2 | TRBJ2-1
TGTGCCAGCAGTACCCAAGTGGGAGCGCCCTACAATGAGCAGTTCTTC | CASSTQVGAPYNEQFF | many | TRBV27 | NA | TRBJ2-1
TGTGCCAGCAGACCGACTAGCGGGAGGGCCGGCACCGGGGAGCTGTTTTTT | CASRPTSGRAGTGELFF | many | TRBV12-3/TRBV12-4 | TRBD2 | TRBJ2-2
TGCGCCAGCAGCTTGGACGGGACAGAAGGACTGATGATGTTTTTT | CASSLDGTEGLMMFF | many | TRBV5-1 | TRBD1 | TRBJ1-4
TGTGCCAGCAGCAAGATCCGGGACAGAACCTACGAGCAGTACTTC | CASSKIRDRTYEQYF | many | TRBV5-6 | TRBD1 | TRBJ2-7
TGTGCCAGCAGCCATACTAGGAATGAGCAGTTCTTC | CASSHTRNEQFF | many | TRBV5-6 | NA | TRBJ2-1
TGCGCCAGCAGCTTGGGGGGACAGAAGGGGGCTTTCTTT | CASSLGGQKGAFF | few | TRBV5-1 | TRBD1 | TRBJ1-1
TGTGCCAGCAGCCTTGGGGGTTGGGATACGCAGTATTTT | CASSLGGWDTQYF | few | TRBV11-3 | NA | TRBJ2-3
TGTGCCAGCACCCCAACGGTGGCGGGGACTGAAGCTTTCTTT | CASTPTVAGTEAFF | many | TRBV12-3/TRBV12-4 | NA | TRBJ1-1
TGCAGCGTTGGGGACAGAGTGAACACCGGGGAGCTGTTTTTT | CSVGDRVNTGELFF | many | TRBV29-1 | TRBD1 | TRBJ2-2
TGTGCCAGCAGCTTATACGGGGAAGAGCCCCAGCATTTT | CASSLYGEEPQHF | many | TRBV7-2 | NA | TRBJ1-5
TGCAGTGCTAGAGACGGAGGACTAGCGGGAGTCAGTGAGCAGTTCTTC | CSARDGGLAGVSEQFF | many | TRBV20-1 | TRBD2 | TRBJ2-1
TGTGCCAGCAGCTTGGTAGAGGGTTTGAACACCGGGGAGCTGTTTTTT | CASSLVEGLNTGELFF | many | TRBV5-5 | NA | TRBJ2-2
TGTGCCAGCAGTTTGGCGGGCTTGCCCAACGTCCTGACTTTC | CASSLAGLPNVLTF | many | TRBV12-3/TRBV12-4 | NA | TRBJ2-6
TGCGCCAGCAGCTTGGCCGGTGGGGGCCTTTACAATGAGCAGTTCTTC | CASSLAGGGLYNEQFF | few | TRBV5-1 | NA | TRBJ2-1
TGTGCCATCAGTGACCCGACAGGGGCTAGCACAGATACGCAGTATTTT | CAISDPTGASTDTQYF | many | TRBV10-3 | TRBD1 | TRBJ2-3
TGTGCCAGCAGTGAGGGAACAGCGGGAGGCGGAACAAGGACCGGGGAGCTGTTTTTT | CASSEGTAGGGTRTGELFF | NA | TRBV25-1 | TRBD2 | TRBJ2-2
TGTGCCAGCAGCTTCTTTACGTCCAGGGGGTCCTACGAGCAGTACTTC | CASSFFTSRGSYEQYF | NA | TRBV7-9 | TRBD1 | TRBJ2-7